This entry concerns a single T cell receptor beta chain. Its antigen is undetermined. This entry comes from a study of CD8 T cells in Susac syndrome. TCR beta sequences were obtained from blood CD8+ and CD4+ T cells. TEMRA cells underwent FACS enrichment and CD8+ and CD4+ T cells underwent negative isolation. Broader study findings: CD4+ repertoires of Susac syndrome patients lacked detectable clonal expansion.

The CDR3 has 14 amino acids. In germline, CDR1 is ENHRY, CDR2 SYGVKD. V lost 3 bases and J lost 2, with 11 bases in between. Random-hexamer reverse transcription was applied to about 0.45 to 1 ug RNA. TCRdb redid the calling of the immunoSEQ multiplex PCR reads with MiXCR, one entry per CDR3 protein. The sample comprises some 150,000 distinct CDR3 sequences, 85% to 95% of which are singletons, and 0.15% to 0.2% rests with the top ten. This clonotype was obtained from a human donor with Susac syndrome. The J gene is TRBJ2-7, the V gene TRBV10-3; no definite D call. The sequencing input was CD4+ T cells from PBMCs. CDR3 coding DNA: TGTGCCATCAGTGATAGACTCCAGCCCTACGAGCAGTACTTC. Its protein is CAISDRLQPYEQYF.